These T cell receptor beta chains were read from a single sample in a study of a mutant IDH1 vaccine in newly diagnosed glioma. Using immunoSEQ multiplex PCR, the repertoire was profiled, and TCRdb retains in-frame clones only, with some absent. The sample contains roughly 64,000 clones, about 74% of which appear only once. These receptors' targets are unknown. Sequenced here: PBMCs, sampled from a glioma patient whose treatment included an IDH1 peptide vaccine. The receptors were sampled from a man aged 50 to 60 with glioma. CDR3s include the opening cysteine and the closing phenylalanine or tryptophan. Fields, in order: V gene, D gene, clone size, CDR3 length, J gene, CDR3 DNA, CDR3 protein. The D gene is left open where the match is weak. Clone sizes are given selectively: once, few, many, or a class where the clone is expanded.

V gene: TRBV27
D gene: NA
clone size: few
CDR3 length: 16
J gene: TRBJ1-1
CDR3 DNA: TGTGCCAGCAGTCCCGCCCTACAGTATCTCAACACTGAAGCTTTCTTT
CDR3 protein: CASSPALQYLNTEAFF

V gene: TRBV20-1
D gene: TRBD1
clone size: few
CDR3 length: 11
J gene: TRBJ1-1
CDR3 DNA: TGCAGTGCTCGGGACAGCCTTGAAGCTTTCTTT
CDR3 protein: CSARDSLEAFF

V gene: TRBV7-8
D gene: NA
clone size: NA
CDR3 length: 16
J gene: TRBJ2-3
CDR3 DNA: TGTGCCAGCAGCTTAGTGACAGCTTCTAGCACAGATACGCAGTATTTT
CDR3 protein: CASSLVTASSTDTQYF

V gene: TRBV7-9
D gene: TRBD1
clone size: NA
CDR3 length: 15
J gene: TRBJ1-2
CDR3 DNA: TGTGCCAGCACCAGGGGGCAGGGGTATAACTATGGCTACACCTTC
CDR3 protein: CASTRGQGYNYGYTF

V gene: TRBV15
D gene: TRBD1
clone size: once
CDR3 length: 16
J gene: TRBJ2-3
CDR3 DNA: TGTGCCACCAGCAGTGTCGGACAGGGTGTTATAGATACGCAGTATTTT
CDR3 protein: CATSSVGQGVIDTQYF

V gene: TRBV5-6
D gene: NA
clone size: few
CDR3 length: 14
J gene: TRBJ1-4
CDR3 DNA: TGTGCCAGCCGCCTCTGGCGGGGTAATGAAAAACTGTTTTTT
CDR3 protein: CASRLWRGNEKLFF

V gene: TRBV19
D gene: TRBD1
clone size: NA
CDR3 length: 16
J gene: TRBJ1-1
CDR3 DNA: TGTGCCAGTAGTATGGGTCGACAGGGGGGGAACACTGAAGCTTTCTTT
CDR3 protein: CASSMGRQGGNTEAFF

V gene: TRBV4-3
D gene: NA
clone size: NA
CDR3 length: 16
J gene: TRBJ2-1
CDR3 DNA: TGCGCCAGCAGCCAAGATGTTCGGGCTTACTACAATGAGCAGTTCTTC
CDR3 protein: CASSQDVRAYYNEQFF

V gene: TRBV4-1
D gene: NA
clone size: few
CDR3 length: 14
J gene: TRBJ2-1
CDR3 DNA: TGCGCCAGCACCCCACGAGGCACCTACAATGAGCAGTTCTTC
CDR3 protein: CASTPRGTYNEQFF

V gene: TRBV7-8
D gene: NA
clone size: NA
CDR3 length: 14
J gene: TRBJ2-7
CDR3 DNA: TGTGCCAGCAGCTTAACGGACGGAGAATACGAGCAGTACTTC
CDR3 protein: CASSLTDGEYEQYF

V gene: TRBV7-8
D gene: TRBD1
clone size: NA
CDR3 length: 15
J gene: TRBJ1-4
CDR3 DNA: TGTGCCAGCAGTCCGACAGGGGGCTATCTCCAAAAACTGTTTTTT
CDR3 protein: CASSPTGGYLQKLFF

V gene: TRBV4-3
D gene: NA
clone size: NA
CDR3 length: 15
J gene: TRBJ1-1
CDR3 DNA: TGCGCCAGCAGCCAAGATGCGGGGGCGGGGACTGAAGCTTTCTTT
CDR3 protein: CASSQDAGAGTEAFF

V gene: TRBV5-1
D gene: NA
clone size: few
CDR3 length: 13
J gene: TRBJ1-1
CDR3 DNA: TGCGCCAGCAGCTTGAACAGGGACACTGAAGCTTTCTTT
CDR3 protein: CASSLNRDTEAFF

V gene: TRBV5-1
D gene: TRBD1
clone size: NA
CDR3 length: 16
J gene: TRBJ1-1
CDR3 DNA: TGCGCCAGCAGCCCGTACCGGGACAGGGCTAACACTGAAGCTTTCTTT
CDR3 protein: CASSPYRDRANTEAFF

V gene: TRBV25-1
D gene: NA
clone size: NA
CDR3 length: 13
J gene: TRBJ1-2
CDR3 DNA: TGTGCCAGCAGTGAACCAGGGGACTATGGCTACACCTTC
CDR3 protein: CASSEPGDYGYTF

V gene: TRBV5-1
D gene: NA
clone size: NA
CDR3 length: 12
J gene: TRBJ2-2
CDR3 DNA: TGCGCCAGCAGCTTGAACACCGGGGAGCTGTTTTTT
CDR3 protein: CASSLNTGELFF

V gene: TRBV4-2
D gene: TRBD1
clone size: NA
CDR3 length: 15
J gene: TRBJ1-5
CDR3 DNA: TGTGCCAGCAGCCCCCAGGGGGAGGACGGTCAGCCCCAGCATTTT
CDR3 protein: CASSPQGEDGQPQHF

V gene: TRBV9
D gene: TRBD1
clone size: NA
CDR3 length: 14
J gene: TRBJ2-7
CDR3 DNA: TGTGCCAGCAGCTTCCGGGACAGGGGCTACGAGCAGTACTTC
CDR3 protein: CASSFRDRGYEQYF

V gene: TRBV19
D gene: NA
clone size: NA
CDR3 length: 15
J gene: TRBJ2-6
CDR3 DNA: TGTGCCAGTAGTATAGGAATCTCTGGGGCCAACGTCCTGACTTTC
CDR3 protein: CASSIGISGANVLTF

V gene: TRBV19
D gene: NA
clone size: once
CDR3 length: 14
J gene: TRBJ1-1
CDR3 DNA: TGTGCCAGTAGTTCTGAAAGGCCGAACACTGAAGCTTTCTTT
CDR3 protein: CASSSERPNTEAFF

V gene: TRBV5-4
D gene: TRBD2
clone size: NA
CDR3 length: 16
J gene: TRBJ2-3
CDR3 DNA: TGTGCCAGCAGCTGGGGGGGGACTTTTAGCACAGATACGCAGTATTTT
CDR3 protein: CASSWGGTFSTDTQYF

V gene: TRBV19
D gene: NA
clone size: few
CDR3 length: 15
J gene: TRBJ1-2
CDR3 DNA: TGTGCCAGTAGTATAGATCGCAGGCCCCTCTATGGCTACACCTTC
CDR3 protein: CASSIDRRPLYGYTF

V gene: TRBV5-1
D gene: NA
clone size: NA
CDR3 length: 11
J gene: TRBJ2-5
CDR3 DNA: TGCGCCAGCAGTTTTCAAGAGACCCAGTACTTC
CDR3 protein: CASSFQETQYF

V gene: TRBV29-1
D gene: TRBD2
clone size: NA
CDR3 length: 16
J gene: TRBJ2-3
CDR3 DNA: TGCAGCGTGGGAGCGGCGGGACTAATTACCACAGATACGCAGTATTTT
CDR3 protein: CSVGAAGLITTDTQYF

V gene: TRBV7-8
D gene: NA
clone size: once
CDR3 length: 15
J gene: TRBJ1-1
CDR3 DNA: TGTGCCAGCAGCTTACCCTGGGGGGGAAACACTGAAGCTTTCTTT
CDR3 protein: CASSLPWGGNTEAFF

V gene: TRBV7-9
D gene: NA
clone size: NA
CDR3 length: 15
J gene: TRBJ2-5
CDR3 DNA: TGTGCCAGCAGCCCTCCGGAAGGATCCAGGGAGACCCAGTACTTC
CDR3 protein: CASSPPEGSRETQYF

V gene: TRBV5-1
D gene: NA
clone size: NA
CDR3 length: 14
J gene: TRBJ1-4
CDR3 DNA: TGCGCCAGCAGCTTGGGGATAACGGGAGAAAAACTGTTTTTT
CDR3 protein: CASSLGITGEKLFF

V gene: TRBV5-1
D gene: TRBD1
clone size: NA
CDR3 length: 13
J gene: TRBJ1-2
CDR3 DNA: TGCGCCAGCAGCCCGGACAGGGAAGATGGCTACACCTTC
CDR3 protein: CASSPDREDGYTF

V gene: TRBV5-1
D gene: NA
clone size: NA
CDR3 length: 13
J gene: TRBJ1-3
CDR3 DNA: TGCGCCAGCAGCTTGGGCTCTGGAAACACCATATATTTT
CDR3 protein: CASSLGSGNTIYF

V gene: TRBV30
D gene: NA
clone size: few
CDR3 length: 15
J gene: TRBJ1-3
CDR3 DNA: TGTGCCGCACACCTCCAGACCCGCTCTGGAAACACCATATATTTT
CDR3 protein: CAAHLQTRSGNTIYF

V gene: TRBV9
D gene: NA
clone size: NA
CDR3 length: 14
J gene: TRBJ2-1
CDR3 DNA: TGTGCCAGCAGCGTAGTGTGGGCGTACAATGAGCAGTTCTTC
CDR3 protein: CASSVVWAYNEQFF

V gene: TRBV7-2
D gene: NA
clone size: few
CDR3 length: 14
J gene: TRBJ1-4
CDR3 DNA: TGTGCCAGCAGCCTCGGGACATCTAATGAAAAACTGTTTTTT
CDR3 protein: CASSLGTSNEKLFF

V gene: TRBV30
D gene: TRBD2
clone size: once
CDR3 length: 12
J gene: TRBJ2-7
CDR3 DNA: TGTGCCTCCCAGGACGGGGGGGACGAGCAGTACTTC
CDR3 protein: CASQDGGDEQYF

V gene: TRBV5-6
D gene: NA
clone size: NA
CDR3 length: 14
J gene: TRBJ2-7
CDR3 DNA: TGTGCCAGCAGTCCCGGGACTCTCTCCTGGGAGCAGTACTTC
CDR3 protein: CASSPGTLSWEQYF

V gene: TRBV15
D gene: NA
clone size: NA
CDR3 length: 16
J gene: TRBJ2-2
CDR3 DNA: TGTGCCACCAGCAGAGATAACAGGGCGAACACCGGGGAGCTGTTTTTT
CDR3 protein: CATSRDNRANTGELFF

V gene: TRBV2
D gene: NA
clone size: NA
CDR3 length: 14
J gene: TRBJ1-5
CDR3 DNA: TGTGCCAGCAGTGAGGGCAGTAGCAATCAGCCCCAGCATTTT
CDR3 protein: CASSEGSSNQPQHF

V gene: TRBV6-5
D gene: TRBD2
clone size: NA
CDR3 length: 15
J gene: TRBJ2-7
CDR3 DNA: TGTGCCAGCAGTTACCGGCGGGGGGGATCCTACGAGCAGTACTTC
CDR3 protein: CASSYRRGGSYEQYF